These T cell receptor beta chains were read from a single sample in a study of blood T cell repertoires in COVID-19. Profiling relied on immunoSEQ multiplex PCR, and the TCRdb table lists in-frame clones only, not all of them. The sample has about 150,000 clones; roughly four fifths are singletons. Sequencing was carried out using peripheral blood. These TCRs come from a woman older than 75 with COVID-19, enrolled during active disease. Each CDR3 is given with its conserved first and last residue. D genes are given only for firm matches. Expanded clones are given a class, and other clones once, few, many or no size at all.

j_call | clone_size | v_call | d_call | cdr3_aa | cdr3_nt
TRBJ2-5 | NA | TRBV28 | NA | CASRRPRGAVETQYF | TGTGCCAGCAGACGGCCCAGGGGGGCGGTGGAGACCCAGTACTTC
TRBJ2-7 | NA | TRBV29-1 | NA | CSAVYYGEQYF | TGCAGCGCGGTCTATTACGGCGAGCAGTACTTC
TRBJ1-2 | NA | TRBV28 | TRBD1 | CASKTGTGGGVYGYTF | TGTGCCAGTAAGACCGGGACAGGGGGTGGAGTCTATGGCTACACCTTC
TRBJ1-1 | few | TRBV7-9 | TRBD1 | CASSKGQGAEAFF | TGTGCCAGCAGCAAGGGACAGGGAGCTGAAGCTTTCTTT
TRBJ2-7 | NA | TRBV7-8 | NA | CASSLANRGGNYEQYF | TGTGCCAGCAGCTTAGCGAACAGGGGAGGAAACTACGAGCAGTACTTC
TRBJ2-3 | NA | TRBV7-9 | TRBD2 | CASTKEGVLAGVEDTQYF | TGTGCCAGCACCAAAGAGGGGGTTCTAGCGGGAGTTGAAGATACGCAGTATTTT
TRBJ1-1 | NA | TRBV2 | NA | CASKDLNTEAFF | TGTGCCAGCAAGGACTTGAACACTGAAGCTTTCTTT
TRBJ2-2 | NA | TRBV10-2 | TRBD2 | CASSGRLATGELFF | TGCGCCAGCAGTGGGCGACTAGCCACCGGGGAGCTGTTTTTT
TRBJ2-1 | once | TRBV3-1/TRBV3-2 | NA | CASRADYTSYNEQFF | TGTGCCAGCCGAGCCGACTACACCTCCTACAATGAGCAGTTCTTC
TRBJ2-4 | NA | TRBV6-2/TRBV6-3 | TRBD1 | CASSTETGNIAKNIQYF | TGTGCCAGCAGCACCGAGACAGGGAATATCGCCAAAAACATTCAGTACTTC
TRBJ2-3 | NA | TRBV4-2 | TRBD2 | CASSQDNGLAGRDTQYF | TGTGCCAGCAGCCAAGATAACGGGCTAGCGGGGAGAGATACGCAGTATTTT
TRBJ2-5 | NA | TRBV5-1 | TRBD2 | CASSLSLPGASGETQYF | TGCGCCAGCAGCTTGTCATTGCCGGGAGCTAGCGGAGAGACCCAGTACTTC
TRBJ1-1 | few | TRBV3-1/TRBV3-2 | NA | CASSQGANTEAFF | TGTGCCAGCAGCCAAGGGGCGAACACTGAAGCTTTCTTT